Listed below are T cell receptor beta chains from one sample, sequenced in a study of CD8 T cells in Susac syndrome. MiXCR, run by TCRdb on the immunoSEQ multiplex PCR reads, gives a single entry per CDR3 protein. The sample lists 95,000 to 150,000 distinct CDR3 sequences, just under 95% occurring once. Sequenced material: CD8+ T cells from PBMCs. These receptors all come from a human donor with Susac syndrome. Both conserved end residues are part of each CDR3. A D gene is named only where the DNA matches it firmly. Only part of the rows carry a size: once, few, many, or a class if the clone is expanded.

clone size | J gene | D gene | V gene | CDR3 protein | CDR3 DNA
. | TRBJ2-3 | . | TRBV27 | CASSPNTDTQYF | TGTGCCAGCAGTCCAAACACAGATACGCAGTATTTT
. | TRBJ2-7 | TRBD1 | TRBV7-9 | CASSLMRQGPHEQYF | TGTGCCAGCAGCTTAATGCGACAGGGTCCCCACGAGCAGTACTTC
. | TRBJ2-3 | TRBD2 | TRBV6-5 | CASRRGGPDTQYF | TGTGCCAGCAGGCGGGGGGGCCCAGATACGCAGTATTTT
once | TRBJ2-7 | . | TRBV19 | CASSPAGTLYEQYF | TGTGCCAGTAGTCCCGCAGGTACCCTATACGAGCAGTACTTC
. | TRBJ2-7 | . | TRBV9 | CASSVDGGSYEQYF | TGTGCCAGCAGCGTAGATGGCGGCTCCTACGAGCAGTACTTC
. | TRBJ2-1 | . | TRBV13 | CASSDLQGGYNEQFF | TGTGCCAGCAGTGACCTTCAAGGGGGCTACAATGAGCAGTTCTTC
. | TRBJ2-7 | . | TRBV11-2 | CASTELGGRVYEQYF | TGTGCCAGCACCGAGTTGGGGGGCAGGGTCTACGAGCAGTACTTC
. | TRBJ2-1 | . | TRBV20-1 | CSARDQLSPGQYNEQFF | TGCAGTGCTAGAGATCAATTATCGCCGGGCCAGTACAATGAGCAGTTCTTC
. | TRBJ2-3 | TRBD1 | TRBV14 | CASSLSDRATDTQYF | TGTGCCAGCAGCCTATCGGACAGGGCCACAGATACGCAGTATTTT
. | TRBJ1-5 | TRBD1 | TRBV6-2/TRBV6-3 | CASTYRGNQPQHF | TGTGCCAGCACTTACAGGGGAAATCAGCCCCAGCATTTT
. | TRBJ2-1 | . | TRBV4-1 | CASSQAPGMDEQFF | TGCGCCAGCAGCCAAGCACCGGGTATGGATGAGCAGTTCTTC
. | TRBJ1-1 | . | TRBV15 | CATSRVQGDGEAFF | TGTGCCACCAGCAGAGTACAAGGGGACGGTGAAGCTTTCTTT
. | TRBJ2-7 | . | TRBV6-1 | CASSEVSRAYEQYF | TGTGCCAGCAGTGAAGTTTCCAGGGCCTACGAGCAGTACTTC
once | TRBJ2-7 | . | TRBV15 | CATSIRSPGEQYF | TGTGCCACCAGCATTCGTTCCCCTGGCGAGCAGTACTTC
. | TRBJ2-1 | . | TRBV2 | CASSEGAGLNEQFF | TGTGCCAGCAGTGAAGGGGCGGGACTCAATGAGCAGTTCTTC
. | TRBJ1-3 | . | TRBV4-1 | CASSQDPAAVSGNTIYF | TGCGCCAGCAGCCAAGATCCGGCAGCTGTCTCTGGAAACACCATATATTTT
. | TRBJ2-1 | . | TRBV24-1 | CATSDLIGNEQFF | TGTGCCACCAGTGATTTGATAGGGAATGAGCAGTTCTTC
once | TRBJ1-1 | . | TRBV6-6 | CASISGAGGTEAFF | TGTGCCAGCATCTCGGGAGCGGGGGGCACTGAAGCTTTCTTT
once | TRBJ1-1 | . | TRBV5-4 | CASSLADEDKRKAFF | TGTGCCAGCAGCTTGGCTGACGAGGACAAAAGGAAAGCTTTCTTT
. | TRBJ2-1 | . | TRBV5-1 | CASSLLRANEQFF | TGCGCCAGCAGCTTGTTAAGGGCGAATGAGCAGTTCTTC
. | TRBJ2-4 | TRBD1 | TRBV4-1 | CASSQKGQGAGDIQYF | TGCGCCAGCAGCCAGAAGGGACAGGGGGCCGGAGACATTCAGTACTTC
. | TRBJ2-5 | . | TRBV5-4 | CASSLVLEETQYF | TGTGCCAGCAGCTTGGTACTAGAAGAGACCCAGTACTTC
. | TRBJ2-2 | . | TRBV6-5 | CASSYTSSGELFF | TGTGCCAGCAGTTATACTAGCAGCGGGGAGCTGTTTTTT
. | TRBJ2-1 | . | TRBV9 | CASSGGLTSEQFF | TGTGCCAGCAGCGGAGGTTTGACGTCTGAGCAGTTCTTC
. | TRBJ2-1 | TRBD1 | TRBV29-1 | CSARTGDHNEQFF | TGCAGCGCCCGGACAGGGGACCACAATGAGCAGTTCTTC
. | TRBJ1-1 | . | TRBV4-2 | CASSKPQGTVAEAFF | TGTGCCAGCAGCAAGCCTCAGGGGACCGTGGCTGAAGCTTTCTTT
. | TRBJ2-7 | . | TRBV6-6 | CASGGVSYEQYF | TGTGCCAGCGGCGGGGTCTCCTACGAGCAGTACTTC
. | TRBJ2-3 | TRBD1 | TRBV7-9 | CASSPTGQGSTDTQYF | TGTGCCAGCAGTCCTACCGGACAGGGAAGCACAGATACGCAGTATTTT
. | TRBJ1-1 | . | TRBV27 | CASSFSQGRTEAFF | TGTGCCAGCAGTTTCAGCCAGGGTAGGACTGAAGCTTTCTTT
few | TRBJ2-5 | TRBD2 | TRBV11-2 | CASSLELAGPLETQYF | TGTGCCAGCAGCTTAGAGTTAGCGGGACCCCTGGAGACCCAGTACTTC
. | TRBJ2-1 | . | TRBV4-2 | CASSQLEAGSSYNEQFF | TGTGCCAGCAGCCAATTGGAGGCAGGGAGCTCCTACAATGAGCAGTTCTTC
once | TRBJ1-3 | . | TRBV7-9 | CASTTPSGNTIYF | TGTGCCAGCACCACTCCCTCTGGAAACACCATATATTTT